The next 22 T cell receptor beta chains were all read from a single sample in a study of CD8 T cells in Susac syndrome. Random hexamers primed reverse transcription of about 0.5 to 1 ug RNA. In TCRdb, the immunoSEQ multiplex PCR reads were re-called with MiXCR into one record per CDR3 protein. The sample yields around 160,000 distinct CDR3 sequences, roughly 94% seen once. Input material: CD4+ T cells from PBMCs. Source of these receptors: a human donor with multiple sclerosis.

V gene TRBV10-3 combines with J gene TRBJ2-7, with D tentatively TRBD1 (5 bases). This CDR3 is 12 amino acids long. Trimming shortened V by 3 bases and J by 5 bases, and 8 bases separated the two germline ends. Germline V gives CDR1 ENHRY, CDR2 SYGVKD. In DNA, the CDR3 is TGTGCCATCAGTGAACAGGCGGACGAGCAGTACTTC. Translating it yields CAISEQADEQYF.

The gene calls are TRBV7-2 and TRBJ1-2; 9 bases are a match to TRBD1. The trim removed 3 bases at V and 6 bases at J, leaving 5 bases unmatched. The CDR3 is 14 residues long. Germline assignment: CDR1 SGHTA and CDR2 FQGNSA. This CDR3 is CASSFLQGADGYTF. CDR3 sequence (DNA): TGTGCCAGCAGCTTCTTACAGGGGGCTGATGGCTACACCTTC.

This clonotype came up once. DNA of the CDR3: TGTGCCAGCAGTCGTCAGGGGGGAGGCGAAAAACTGTTTTTT. Its protein product is CASSRQGGGEKLFF. The J gene is TRBJ1-4, the V gene TRBV6-5; 7 bases map to TRBD1. The trim removed 5 bases at V and 8 bases at J, leaving 8 bases unmatched. The CDR3 is made up of 14 amino acids. Germline loops: CDR1 MNHEY, CDR2 SVGAGI.

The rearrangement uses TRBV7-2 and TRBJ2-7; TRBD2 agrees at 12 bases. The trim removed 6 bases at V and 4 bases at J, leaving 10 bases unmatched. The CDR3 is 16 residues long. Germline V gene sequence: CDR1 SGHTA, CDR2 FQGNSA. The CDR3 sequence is CASRRGSGLAGYEQYF. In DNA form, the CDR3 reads TGTGCCAGCAGGCGTGGCTCGGGACTAGCGGGTTACGAGCAGTACTTC.

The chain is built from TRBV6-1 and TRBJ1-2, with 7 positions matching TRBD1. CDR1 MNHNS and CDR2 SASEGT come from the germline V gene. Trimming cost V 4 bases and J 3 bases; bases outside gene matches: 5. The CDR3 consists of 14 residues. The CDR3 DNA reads TGTGCCAGCAGTGTCTCAACAGGGGACTATGGCTACACCTTC. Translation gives CASSVSTGDYGYTF.

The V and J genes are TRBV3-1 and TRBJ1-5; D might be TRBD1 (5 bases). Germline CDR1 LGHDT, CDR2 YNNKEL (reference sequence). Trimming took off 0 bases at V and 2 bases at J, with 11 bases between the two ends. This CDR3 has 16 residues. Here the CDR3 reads CASSQDSGYGNQPQHF. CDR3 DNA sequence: TGTGCCAGCAGCCAAGATTCAGGGTATGGCAATCAGCCCCAGCATTTT. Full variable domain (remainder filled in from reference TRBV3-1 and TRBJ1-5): DTAVSQTPKYLVTQMGNDKSIKCEQNLGHDTMYWYKQDSKKFLKIMFSYNNKELIINETVPNRFSPKSPDKAHLNLHINSLELGDSAVYFCASSQDSGYGNQPQHFGDGTRLSIL.

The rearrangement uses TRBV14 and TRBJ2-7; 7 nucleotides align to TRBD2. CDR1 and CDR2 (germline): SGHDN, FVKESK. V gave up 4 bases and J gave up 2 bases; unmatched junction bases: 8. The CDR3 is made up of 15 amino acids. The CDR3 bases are TGTGCCAGCAGCCGAGCGGCAGGGAGGGCCTACGAGCAGTACTTC. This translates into CASSRAAGRAYEQYF.

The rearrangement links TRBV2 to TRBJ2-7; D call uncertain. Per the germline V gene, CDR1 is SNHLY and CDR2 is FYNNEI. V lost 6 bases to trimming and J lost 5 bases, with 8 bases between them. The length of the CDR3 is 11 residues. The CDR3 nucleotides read TGTGCCAGCAGCGACCCAGACGAGCAGTACTTC. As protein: CASSDPDEQYF.

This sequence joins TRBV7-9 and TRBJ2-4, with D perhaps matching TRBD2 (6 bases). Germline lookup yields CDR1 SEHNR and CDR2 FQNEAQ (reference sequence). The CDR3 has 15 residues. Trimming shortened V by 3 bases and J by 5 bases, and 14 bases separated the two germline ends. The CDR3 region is CASSLVGLPENIQYF. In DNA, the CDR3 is TGTGCCAGCAGCTTGGTTGGACTACCGGAAAACATTCAGTACTTC.

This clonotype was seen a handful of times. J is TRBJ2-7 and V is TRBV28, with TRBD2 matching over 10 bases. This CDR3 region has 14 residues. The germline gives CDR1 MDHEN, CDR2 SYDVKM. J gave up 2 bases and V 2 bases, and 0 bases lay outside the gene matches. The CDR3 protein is CASSLSGRAYEQYF. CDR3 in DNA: TGTGCCAGCAGTTTAAGCGGGAGGGCCTACGAGCAGTACTTC.

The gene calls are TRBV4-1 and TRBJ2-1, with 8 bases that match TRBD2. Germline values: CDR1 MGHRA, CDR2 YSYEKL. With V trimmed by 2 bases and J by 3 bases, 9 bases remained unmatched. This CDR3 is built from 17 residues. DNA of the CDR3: TGCGCCAGCAGCCAACGAACTCTAGCGGGCCTCTACAATGAGCAGTTCTTC. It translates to CASSQRTLAGLYNEQFF.

The CDR3 loop reads CASSRGTGKFWHQPQHF. The CDR3 DNA sequence: TGTGCCAGCAGTCGGGGGACAGGGAAGTTTTGGCATCAGCCCCAGCATTTT. The chain joins TRBV6-1 to TRBJ1-5; 9 bases align to TRBD1. With 5 bases clipped from V and 5 bases from J, the junction kept 13 bases outside the gene matches. Germline V gene data show CDR1 as MNHNS and CDR2 as SASEGT. The length of the CDR3 is 17 residues.

DNA of the CDR3: TGTGCCAGCAGTTACTCTCTTTCAGAGGCCTCCTACGAGCAGTACTTC. This encodes CASSYSLSEASYEQYF. The V call is TRBV6-5, the J call TRBJ2-7, with D hard to call. Trimming stripped 0 bases from V and 0 bases from J, with 12 bases between. Germline V gene data show CDR1 as MNHEY and CDR2 as SVGAGI. The length of the CDR3 is 16 residues.

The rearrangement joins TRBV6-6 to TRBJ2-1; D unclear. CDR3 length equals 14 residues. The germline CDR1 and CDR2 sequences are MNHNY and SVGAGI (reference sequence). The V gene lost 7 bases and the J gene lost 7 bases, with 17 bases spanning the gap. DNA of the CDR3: TGTGCCAGCACCACCCCGCCGGATTATAATGAGCAGTTCTTC. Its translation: CASTTPPDYNEQFF.

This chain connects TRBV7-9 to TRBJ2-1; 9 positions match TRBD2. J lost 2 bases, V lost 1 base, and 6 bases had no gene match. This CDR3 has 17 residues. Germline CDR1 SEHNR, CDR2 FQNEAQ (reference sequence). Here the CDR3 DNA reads TGTGCCAGCAGCTTAGGAGGCGGGAGGGCCGCCTACAATGAGCAGTTCTTC. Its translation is CASSLGGGRAAYNEQFF.

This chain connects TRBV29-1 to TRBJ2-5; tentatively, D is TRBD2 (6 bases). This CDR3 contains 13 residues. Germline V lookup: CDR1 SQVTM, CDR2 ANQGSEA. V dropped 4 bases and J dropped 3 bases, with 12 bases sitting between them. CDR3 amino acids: CSVGVGGEETQYF. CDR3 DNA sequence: TGCAGCGTTGGAGTGGGGGGAGAAGAGACCCAGTACTTC.

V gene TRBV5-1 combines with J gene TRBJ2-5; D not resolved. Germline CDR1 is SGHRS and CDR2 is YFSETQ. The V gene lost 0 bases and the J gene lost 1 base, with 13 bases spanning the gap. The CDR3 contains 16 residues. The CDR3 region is CASSLGGSGFQETQYF. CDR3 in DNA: TGCGCCAGCAGCTTGGGTGGTTCAGGATTCCAAGAGACCCAGTACTTC.

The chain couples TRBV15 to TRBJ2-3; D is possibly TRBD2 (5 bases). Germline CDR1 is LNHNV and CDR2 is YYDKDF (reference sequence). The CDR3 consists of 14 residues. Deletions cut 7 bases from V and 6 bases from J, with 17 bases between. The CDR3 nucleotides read TGTGCCACCACTACGGTGGACTCACGGGATACGCAGTATTTT. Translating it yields CATTTVDSRDTQYF.

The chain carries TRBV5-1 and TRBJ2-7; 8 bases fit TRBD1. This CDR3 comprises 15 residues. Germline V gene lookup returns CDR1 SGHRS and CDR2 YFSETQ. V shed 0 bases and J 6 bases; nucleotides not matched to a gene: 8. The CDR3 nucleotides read TGCGCCAGCAGCTTGGTCGAACAGGGGGTAAGCGAGCAGTACTTC. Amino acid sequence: CASSLVEQGVSEQYF.

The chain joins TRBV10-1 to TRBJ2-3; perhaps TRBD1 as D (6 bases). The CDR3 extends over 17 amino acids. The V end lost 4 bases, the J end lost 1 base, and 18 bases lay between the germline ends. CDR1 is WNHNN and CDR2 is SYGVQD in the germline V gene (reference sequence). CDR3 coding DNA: TGCGCCAGCAGTGGTCCGGACAGCCCAAGTCGCACAGATACGCAGTATTTT. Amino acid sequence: CASSGPDSPSRTDTQYF.

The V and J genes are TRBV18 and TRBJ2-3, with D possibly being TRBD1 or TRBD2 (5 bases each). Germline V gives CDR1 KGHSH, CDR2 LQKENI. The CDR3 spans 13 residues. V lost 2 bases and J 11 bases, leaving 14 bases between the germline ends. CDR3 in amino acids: CASSPVRQSGQYF. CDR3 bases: TGTGCCAGCTCACCAGTCCGACAGAGCGGGCAGTATTTT.

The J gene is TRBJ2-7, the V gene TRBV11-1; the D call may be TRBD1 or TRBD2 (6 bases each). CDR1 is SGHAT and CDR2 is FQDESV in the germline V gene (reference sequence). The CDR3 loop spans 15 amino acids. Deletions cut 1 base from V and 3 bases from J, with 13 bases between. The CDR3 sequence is CASSLGGTRLYEQYF. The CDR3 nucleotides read TGTGCCAGCAGCTTAGGCGGGACACGACTCTACGAGCAGTACTTC.